This entry features one TCR beta chain sequence. Its antigen is unknown. The data derive from a study of cytomegalovirus exposure and HLA in healthy donors. Study-level findings and limits: The listing of roughly 160 TCR beta chains classed them as cytomegalovirus-associated. According to an earlier analysis, most TCR beta V segments yielded productive rearrangements about 90% or about 30% of the time. For most TCR sequences rarity was the rule, although some public TCRs occurred in many donors.

The V and J ends lost 0 bases and 5 bases respectively, with 11 bases between them. The length of the CDR3 is 16 residues. Germline CDR1 is LNHNV and CDR2 is YYDKDF (reference sequence). 60 Vbeta and 13 Jbeta primers were used in PCR. The data were produced by immunoSEQ multiplex PCR, yet TCRdb's version contains in-frame clones alone and is incomplete. The table has 120,000 or so clones, 75% to 90% seen once; the top ten hold 2.1%. This chain links TRBV15 with TRBJ2-6, with D uncertain. The sequence came from a man aged 25 to 45 in good health and CMV-seronegative. The sample taken for sequencing was PBMCs. The CDR3 here is CATSRDSTARANVLTF. In DNA, the CDR3 is TGTGCCACCAGCAGAGATAGTACAGCTCGGGCCAACGTCCTGACTTTC.